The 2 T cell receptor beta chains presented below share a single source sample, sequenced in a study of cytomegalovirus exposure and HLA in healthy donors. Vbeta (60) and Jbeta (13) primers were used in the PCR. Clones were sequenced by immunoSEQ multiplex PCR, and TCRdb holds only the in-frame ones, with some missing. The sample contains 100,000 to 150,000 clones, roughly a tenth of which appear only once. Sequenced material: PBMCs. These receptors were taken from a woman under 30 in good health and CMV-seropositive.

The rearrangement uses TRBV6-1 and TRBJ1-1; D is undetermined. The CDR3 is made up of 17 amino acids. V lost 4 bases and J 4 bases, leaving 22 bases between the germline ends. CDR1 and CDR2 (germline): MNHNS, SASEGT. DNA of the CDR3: TGTGCCAGCAGTGGGCTCTTCCGGTCGGGCGCGGGCACTGAAGCTTTCTTT. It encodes CASSGLFRSGAGTEAFF.

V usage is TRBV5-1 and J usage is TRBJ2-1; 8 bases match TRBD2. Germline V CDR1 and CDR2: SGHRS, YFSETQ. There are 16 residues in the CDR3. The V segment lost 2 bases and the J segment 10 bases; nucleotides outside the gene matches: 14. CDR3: CASSFVGRAFFGEQFF. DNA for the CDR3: TGCGCCAGCAGCTTTGTCGGGAGGGCCTTCTTCGGCGAGCAGTTCTTC.